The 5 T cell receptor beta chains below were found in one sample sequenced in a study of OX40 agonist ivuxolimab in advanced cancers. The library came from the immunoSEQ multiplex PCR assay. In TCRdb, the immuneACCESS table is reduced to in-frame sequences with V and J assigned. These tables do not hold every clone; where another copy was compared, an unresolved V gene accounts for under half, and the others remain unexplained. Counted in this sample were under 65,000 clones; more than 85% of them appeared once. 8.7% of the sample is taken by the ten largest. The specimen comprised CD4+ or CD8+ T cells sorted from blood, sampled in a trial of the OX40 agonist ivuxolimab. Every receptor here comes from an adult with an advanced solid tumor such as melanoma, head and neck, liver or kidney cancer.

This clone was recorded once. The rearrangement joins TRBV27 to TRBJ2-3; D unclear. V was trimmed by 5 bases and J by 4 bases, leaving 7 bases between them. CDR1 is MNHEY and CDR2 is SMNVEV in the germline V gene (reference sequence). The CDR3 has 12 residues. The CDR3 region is CASSPGADTQYF. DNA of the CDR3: TGTGCCAGCAGTCCCGGCGCAGATACGCAGTATTTT.

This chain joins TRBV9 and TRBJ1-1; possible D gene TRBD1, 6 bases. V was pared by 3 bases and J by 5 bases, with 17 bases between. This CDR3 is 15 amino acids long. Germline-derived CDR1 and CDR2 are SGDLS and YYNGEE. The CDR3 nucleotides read TGTGCCAGCAGCGAAGGAAGGGCGAGGGGGACTGAAGCTTTCTTT. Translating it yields CASSEGRARGTEAFF.

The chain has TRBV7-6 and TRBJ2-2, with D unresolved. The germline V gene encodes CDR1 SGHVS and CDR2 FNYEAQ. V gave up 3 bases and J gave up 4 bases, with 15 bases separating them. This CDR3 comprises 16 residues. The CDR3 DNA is TGTGCCAGCAGCTTCTCTGACTCCTCACCCACCGGGGAGCTGTTTTTT. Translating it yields CASSFSDSSPTGELFF.

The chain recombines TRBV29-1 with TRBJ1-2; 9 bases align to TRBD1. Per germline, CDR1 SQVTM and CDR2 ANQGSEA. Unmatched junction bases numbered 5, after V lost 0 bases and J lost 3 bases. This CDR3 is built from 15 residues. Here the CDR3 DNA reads TGCAGCGTTGAAGACACGACAGGGGGAGACTATGGCTACACCTTC. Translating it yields CSVEDTTGGDYGYTF.

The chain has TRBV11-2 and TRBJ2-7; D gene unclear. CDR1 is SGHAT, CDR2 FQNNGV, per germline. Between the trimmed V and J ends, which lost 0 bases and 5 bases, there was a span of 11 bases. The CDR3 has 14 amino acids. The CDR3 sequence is CASSLEPAVDEQYF. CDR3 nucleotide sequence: TGTGCCAGCAGCTTAGAACCCGCGGTGGACGAGCAGTACTTC.